A single sample is the source of the 22 T cell receptor beta chains below, sequenced in a study of regulatory T cells in long-lasting Graves disease. The authors built TCR beta libraries using iRepertoire HTBI primers and Arm-PCR of CDR3 regions. One entry per CDR3 protein, called by TCRdb with MiXCR from the multiplex PCR reads. The sample lists 400,000 to 450,000 distinct CDR3 sequences; about a sixth were seen once. Indicated time point: newly diagnosed GD, antithyroid drugs for less than 3 months. From PBMCs, RNA was extracted and then used to make the TCR library. This sample was also put to use in a study of T cells in Graves' hyperthyroidism and ophthalmopathy.

The sample here was peripheral blood mononuclear cells (PBMCs), taken at new diagnosis, from a patient treated with antithyroid drugs. These receptors came from a woman in her twenties or thirties with Graves disease.

The V call is TRBV5-1, the J call TRBJ2-2; TRBD2 is a possible D gene (6 bases). Trimming left V 0 bases short and J 0 bases short, with 12 bases between. CDR3 length equals 17 residues. Germline loops: CDR1 SGHRS, CDR2 YFSETQ. This CDR3 is CASSLGIAVTNTGELFF. For the CDR3, the DNA is TGCGCCAGCAGCTTGGGGATAGCGGTTACGAACACCGGGGAGCTGTTTTTT.

This clonotype was seen more than once but under ten times. The chain recombines TRBV19 with TRBJ2-1; D uncertain. Between the trimmed V and J ends, which lost 1 base and 7 bases, there was a span of 14 bases. The germline CDR1 and CDR2 sequences are LNHDA and SQIVND (reference sequence). The CDR3 length is 15 residues. CDR3 bases: TGTGCCAGTAGTATAGGAAGCGTCAGAGTAAATGAGCAGTTCTTC. Its protein product is CASSIGSVRVNEQFF.

This clonotype was counted ten times or more. The rearrangement uses TRBV28 and TRBJ2-7, with TRBD1 as a possible D gene (6 bases). The ends were cut back, 7 bases at V and 4 bases at J, with 14 bases in the middle. Germline loops: CDR1 MDHEN, CDR2 SYDVKM. This CDR3 has 13 residues. CDR3 sequence: CASTLLGAYEQYF. Here the CDR3 DNA reads TGTGCCAGCACCCTCCTGGGGGCATACGAGCAGTACTTC.

This clonotype was seen at least ten times. The chain employs TRBV13 and TRBJ1-1, with D perhaps matching TRBD1 (5 bases). In germline, CDR1 is PRHDT, CDR2 FYEKMQ (reference sequence). With 2 bases removed from V and 1 base from J, the gap between germline ends came to 11 bases. This CDR3 is 15 amino acids long. The DNA for the CDR3 is TGTGCCAGCAGCTTAAGGGACCTCCAGAACACTGAAGCTTTCTTT. It is translated as CASSLRDLQNTEAFF.

Ten or more counts support this clonotype. The V gene is TRBV14, the J gene TRBJ1-1, with 7 bases aligning to TRBD1. V lost 5 bases and J lost 6; bases outside the gene matches: 12. The CDR3 spans 15 residues. CDR1 is SGHDN, CDR2 FVKESK, per germline. This CDR3 is CASSSGTAFYAEAFF. The CDR3 DNA sequence: TGTGCCAGCAGCTCGGGGACAGCATTTTATGCTGAAGCTTTCTTT.

This clonotype was counted many times. The chain is built from TRBV11-2 and TRBJ2-7, with D possibly being TRBD1 or TRBD2 (6 bases each). The CDR3 runs 15 residues. The germline V gene encodes CDR1 SGHAT and CDR2 FQNNGV. V was shortened by 3 bases and J by 0 bases, with 12 bases between the two germline ends. The CDR3 DNA is TGTGCCAGCAGCTTCCGGGGGCCCCCCTCCTACGAGCAGTACTTC. This sequence encodes CASSFRGPPSYEQYF. Variable domain in full (rest from reference TRBV11-2 and TRBJ2-7): EAGVAQSPRYKIIEKRQSVAFWCNPISGHATLYWYQQILGQGPKLLIQFQNNGVVDDSQLPKDRFSAERLKGVDSTLKIQPAKLEDSAVYLCASSFRGPPSYEQYFGPGTRLTVT.

This clonotype was seen ten or more times. This chain joins TRBV6-1 and TRBJ1-1; no definite D call. Germline V gene sequence: CDR1 MNHNS, CDR2 SASEGT. The CDR3 spans 14 residues. V lost 4 bases to trimming and J lost 0 bases, with 9 bases between them. For the CDR3, the DNA is TGTGCCAGCAGTGTATCACTCATGAACACTGAAGCTTTCTTT. Its protein is CASSVSLMNTEAFF.

The table lists this clonotype with many counts. This rearrangement joins TRBV12-3 or TRBV12-4 to TRBJ2-7, with D possibly matching TRBD2 (5 bases). The V end was cut by 3 bases, the J end by 4 bases, with 10 bases between. The CDR3 loop spans 13 amino acids. The CDR3 sequence: CASSFGGTYEQYF. The DNA of the CDR3 is TGTGCCAGCAGTTTTGGAGGTACATACGAGCAGTACTTC.

At least ten counts were recorded for this clonotype. V gene TRBV18 combines with J gene TRBJ2-2, with D unresolved. The CDR3 spans 12 residues. The germline V gene has CDR1 KGHSH and CDR2 LQKENI. V lost 8 bases and J lost 0, with 4 bases in between. CDR3 region: CASSPNTGELFF. The CDR3 nucleotides read TGTGCCAGCAGCCCGAACACCGGGGAGCTGTTTTTT.

The rearrangement joins TRBV19 to TRBJ1-5; D is undetermined. The CDR3 is 14 residues long. Germline lookup yields CDR1 LNHDA and CDR2 SQIVND (reference sequence). Trimming stripped 7 bases from V and 0 bases from J, with 10 bases between. CDR3 sequence: CASMGGVSNQPQHF. In nucleotides, the CDR3 is TGTGCCAGTATGGGAGGAGTTAGCAATCAGCCCCAGCATTTT.

This clonotype was seen a few times. This chain links TRBV7-9 with TRBJ2-1; 10 bases are shared with TRBD1. Germline CDR1 and CDR2: SEHNR and FQNEAQ (reference sequence). V shed 3 bases and J 6 bases; nucleotides not matched to a gene: 8. This CDR3 comprises 16 residues. DNA of the CDR3: TGTGCCAGCAGCTTCCATCGGACAGGGGGAATCAATGAGCAGTTCTTC. Translating it yields CASSFHRTGGINEQFF.

This clonotype came up many times. The J gene is TRBJ2-1, the V gene TRBV7-2; D remains unclear. Germline lookup yields CDR1 SGHTA and CDR2 FQGNSA. This CDR3 contains 16 residues. V was shortened by 5 bases and J by 6 bases, with 20 bases between the two germline ends. CDR3 residues: CASSRRLIIFPNEQFF. The CDR3 region has the DNA TGTGCCAGCAGCCGACGACTGATCATCTTCCCCAATGAGCAGTTCTTC.

As regards this clonotype: It differs at one base from a far larger clone, so likely a read error. The chain employs TRBV6-9 and TRBJ2-5, with 11 bases fitting TRBD2. CDR3 size: 17 residues. Germline CDR1 is MNHGY and CDR2 is SVAAGI. The J segment lost 4 bases and the V segment lost 3 bases, leaving 10 bases of the junction unmatched. The CDR3 reads CASSYPRASGRIETQYF. In nucleotides, the CDR3 is TGTGCCAGCAGTTACCCGCGGGCTAGCGGGAGGATAGAGACCCAGTACTTC.

At least ten counts were recorded for this clonotype. This rearrangement joins TRBV30 to TRBJ2-7, with a tentative D call TRBD1 (7 bases). Per germline, CDR1 GTSNPN and CDR2 SVGIG (reference sequence). Trimming shortened V by 2 bases and J by 1 base, and 12 bases separated the two germline ends. The CDR3 covers 14 residues. The CDR3 sequence: CAWSWRGLSYEQYF. DNA of the CDR3: TGTGCCTGGAGTTGGAGGGGGCTGTCCTACGAGCAGTACTTC.

This clonotype is a singleton in its sample. A read error is possible here, since a much larger clone lies one base away. This chain uses TRBV7-6 with TRBJ2-3; D is possibly TRBD2 (6 bases). This CDR3 is built from 21 residues. The V gene's germline CDR1 is SGHVS and CDR2 FNYEAQ. The CDR3 region is CVSSARLGVGGAPTTTDTQYF. The CDR3 DNA reads TGTGTCAGCAGCGCAAGATTAGGAGTCGGCGGGGCTCCGACGACCACAGATACGCAGTATTTT.

This clonotype was observed a few times. The chain employs TRBV12-3 or TRBV12-4 and TRBJ2-1; possibly TRBD1 for D (6 bases). The CDR3 covers 15 residues. V was cut by 3 bases and J by 1 base, with 10 bases left in between. CDR3 region: CASSLRGISYNEQFF. The CDR3, as DNA: TGTGCCAGCAGTTTGAGGGGGATTTCCTACAATGAGCAGTTCTTC.

In this sample, this clonotype turned up many times. This chain connects TRBV27 to TRBJ2-3; 12 nucleotides align to TRBD2. CDR1 and CDR2 (germline): MNHEY, SMNVEV (reference sequence). V shed 3 bases, J shed 6 bases, and the junction held 7 bases outside the gene matches. There are 16 residues in the CDR3. The CDR3 sequence: CASSFQTSGRSDTQYF. As DNA, the CDR3 is TGTGCCAGCAGTTTCCAGACTAGCGGGAGATCGGATACGCAGTATTTT.

This clonotype occurred many times. The rearrangement uses TRBV9 and TRBJ2-3, with 8 nucleotides matching TRBD2. The CDR3 extends over 15 amino acids. Germline-derived CDR1 and CDR2 are SGDLS and YYNGEE. V dropped 0 bases and J dropped 2; count of bases not matched to a gene: 2. DNA of the CDR3: TGTGCCAGCAGCGTAGGCGGGAGGAACACAGATACGCAGTATTTT. This gives the protein CASSVGGRNTDTQYF. Filled out from reference TRBV9 and TRBJ2-3, the complete variable domain reads DSGVTQTPKHLITATGQRVTLRCSPRSGDLSVYWYQQSLDQGLQFLIQYYNGEERAKGNILERFSAQQFPDLHSELNLSSLELGDSALYFCASSVGGRNTDTQYFGPGTRLTVL.

This chain connects TRBV19 to TRBJ2-5, with 8 positions matching TRBD2. Germline V CDR1 and CDR2: LNHDA, SQIVND (reference sequence). The V gene end was trimmed by 7 bases and the J gene end by 5 bases; junction bases not matched to a gene: 9. The CDR3 sequence is 14 residues long. For the CDR3, the DNA is TGTGCCAGTACCGCCAGCGGGGGCGGGGAGACCCAGTACTTC. Translating it yields CASTASGGGETQYF.

This clonotype was detected ten times or more. V is TRBV5-1 and J is TRBJ2-2; 7 bases line up with TRBD2. Per germline, CDR1 SGHRS and CDR2 YFSETQ. With V trimmed by 0 bases and J by 1 base, 9 bases remained unmatched. This CDR3 region has 18 residues. The CDR3 coding sequence is TGCGCCAGCAGCTTGGGGACCCTCCCTAGCGGGAACACCGGGGAGCTGTTTTTT. Translation: CASSLGTLPSGNTGELFF.

A word on this clonotype: One base away lies a much larger clone, so this may be a sequencing read error. The chain has TRBV5-1 and TRBJ1-2; 7 nucleotides match TRBD1. There are 14 residues in the CDR3. Germline CDR1 reads SGHRS; CDR2 reads YFSETQ. CDR3 sequence: CASSAGTAMNGFTF. The CDR3 nucleotides read TGCGCCAGCAGCGCCGGGACAGCGATGAATGGCTTCACCTTC.

In this sample, this clonotype turned up many times. V gene TRBV18 combines with J gene TRBJ2-7, with TRBD1 matching over 10 bases. With V trimmed by 8 bases and J by 4 bases, 5 bases remained unmatched. Germline V gene sequence: CDR1 KGHSH, CDR2 LQKENI. This CDR3 contains 13 residues. CDR3 amino acids: CASAGQGSYEQYF. CDR3 coding DNA: TGTGCCAGCGCGGGACAGGGGTCGTACGAGCAGTACTTC.